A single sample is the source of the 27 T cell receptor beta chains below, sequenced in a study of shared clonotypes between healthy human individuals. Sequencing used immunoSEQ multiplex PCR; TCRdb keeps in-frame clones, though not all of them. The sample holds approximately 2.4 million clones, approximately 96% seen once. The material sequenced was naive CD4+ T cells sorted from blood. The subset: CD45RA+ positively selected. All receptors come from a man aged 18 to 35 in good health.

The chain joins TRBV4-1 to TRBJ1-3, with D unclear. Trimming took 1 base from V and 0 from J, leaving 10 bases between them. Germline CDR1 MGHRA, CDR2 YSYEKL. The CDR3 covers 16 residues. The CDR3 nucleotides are TGCGCCAGCAGCCAAGTCGCGGCCGTCTCTGGAAACACCATATATTTT. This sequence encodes CASSQVAAVSGNTIYF.

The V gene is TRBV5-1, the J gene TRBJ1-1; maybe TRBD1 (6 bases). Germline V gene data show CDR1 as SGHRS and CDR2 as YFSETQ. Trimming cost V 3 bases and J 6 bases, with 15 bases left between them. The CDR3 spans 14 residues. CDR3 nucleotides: TGCGCCAGCAGCTCCCTAAACAGGGAGGCTGAAGCTTTCTTT. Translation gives CASSSLNREAEAFF. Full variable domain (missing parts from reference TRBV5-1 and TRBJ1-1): KAGVTQTPRYLIKTRGQQVTLSCSPISGHRSVSWYQQTPGQGLQFLFEYFSETQRNKGNFPGRFSGRQFSNSRSEMNVSTLELGDSALYLCASSSLNREAEAFFGQGTRLTVV.

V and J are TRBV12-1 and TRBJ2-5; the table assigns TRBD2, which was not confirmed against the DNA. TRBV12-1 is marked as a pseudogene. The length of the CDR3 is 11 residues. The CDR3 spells CASSRRETQYF. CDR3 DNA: TGTGCCAGCAGCCGTAGAGAGACCCAGTACTTC.

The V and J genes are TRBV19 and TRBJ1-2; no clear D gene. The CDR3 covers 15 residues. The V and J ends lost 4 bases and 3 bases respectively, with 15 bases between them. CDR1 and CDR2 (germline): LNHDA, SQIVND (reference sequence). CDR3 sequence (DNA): TGTGCCAGTAGTACCTTCCAGACAAGGGACTATGGCTACACCTTC. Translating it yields CASSTFQTRDYGYTF.

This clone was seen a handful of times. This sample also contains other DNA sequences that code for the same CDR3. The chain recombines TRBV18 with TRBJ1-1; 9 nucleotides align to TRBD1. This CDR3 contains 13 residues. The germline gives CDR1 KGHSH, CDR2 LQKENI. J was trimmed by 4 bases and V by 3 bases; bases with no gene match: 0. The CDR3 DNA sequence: TGTGCCAGCTCACCGACAGGGGGCACTGAAGCTTTCTTT. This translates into CASSPTGGTEAFF.

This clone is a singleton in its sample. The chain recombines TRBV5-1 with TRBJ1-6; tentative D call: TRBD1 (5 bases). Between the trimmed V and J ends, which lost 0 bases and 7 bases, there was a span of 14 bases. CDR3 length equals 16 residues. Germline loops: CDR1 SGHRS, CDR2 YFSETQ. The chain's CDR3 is CASSLGWGKGNSPLHF. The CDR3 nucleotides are TGCGCCAGCAGCTTGGGGTGGGGGAAGGGGAATTCACCCCTCCACTTT.

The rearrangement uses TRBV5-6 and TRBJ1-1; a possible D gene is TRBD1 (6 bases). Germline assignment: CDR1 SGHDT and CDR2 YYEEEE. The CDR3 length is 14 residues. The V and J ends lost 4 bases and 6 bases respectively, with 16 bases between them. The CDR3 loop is CASSPDRSAAEAFF. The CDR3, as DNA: TGTGCCAGCAGCCCGGACAGATCGGCCGCTGAAGCTTTCTTT.

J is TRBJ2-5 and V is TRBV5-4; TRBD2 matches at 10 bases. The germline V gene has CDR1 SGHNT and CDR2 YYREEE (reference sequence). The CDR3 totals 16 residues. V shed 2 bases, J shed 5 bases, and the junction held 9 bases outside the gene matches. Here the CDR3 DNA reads TGTGCCAGCAGCTTAGTAGTAGCGGGGGGTCGGGAGACCCAGTACTTC. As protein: CASSLVVAGGRETQYF.

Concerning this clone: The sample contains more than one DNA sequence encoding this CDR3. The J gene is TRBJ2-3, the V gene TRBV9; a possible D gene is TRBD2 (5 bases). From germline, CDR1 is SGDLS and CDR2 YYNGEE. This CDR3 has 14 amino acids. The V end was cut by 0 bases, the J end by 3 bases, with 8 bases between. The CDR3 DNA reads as TGTGCCAGCAGCGTAGGTCGGGGTACAGATACGCAGTATTTT. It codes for CASSVGRGTDTQYF.

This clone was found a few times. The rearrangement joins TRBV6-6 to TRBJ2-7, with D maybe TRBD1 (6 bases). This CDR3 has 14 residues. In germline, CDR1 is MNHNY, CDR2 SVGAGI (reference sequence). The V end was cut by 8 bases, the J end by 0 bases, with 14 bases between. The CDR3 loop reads CASEPGTLSYEQYF. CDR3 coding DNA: TGTGCCAGCGAACCCGGGACACTCTCCTACGAGCAGTACTTC.

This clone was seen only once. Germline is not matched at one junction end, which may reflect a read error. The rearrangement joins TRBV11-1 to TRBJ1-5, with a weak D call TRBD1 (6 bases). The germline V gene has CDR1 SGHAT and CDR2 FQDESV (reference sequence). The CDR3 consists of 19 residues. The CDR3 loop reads CASTLVGGWGANSNQPQHF. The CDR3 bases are TGTGCCAGCACCTTAGTTGGGGGTTGGGGGGCCAATAGCAATCAGCCCCAGCATTTT.

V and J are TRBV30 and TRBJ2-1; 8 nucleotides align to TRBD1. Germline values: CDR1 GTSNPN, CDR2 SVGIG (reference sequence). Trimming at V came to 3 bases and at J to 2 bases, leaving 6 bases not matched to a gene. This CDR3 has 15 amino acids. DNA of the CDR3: TGTGCCTGGAGCGTCCCAGGGGGCACCTACAATGAGCAGTTCTTC. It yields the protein CAWSVPGGTYNEQFF.

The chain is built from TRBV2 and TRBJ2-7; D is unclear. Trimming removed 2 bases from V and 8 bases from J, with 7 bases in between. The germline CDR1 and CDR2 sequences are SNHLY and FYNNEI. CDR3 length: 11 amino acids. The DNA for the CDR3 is TGTGCCAGCAGTGAATCACTGCAGCAGTACTTC. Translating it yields CASSESLQQYF.

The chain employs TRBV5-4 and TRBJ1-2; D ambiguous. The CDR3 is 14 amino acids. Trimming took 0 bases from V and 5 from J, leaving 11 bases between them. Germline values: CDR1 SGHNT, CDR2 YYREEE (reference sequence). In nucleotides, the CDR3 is TGTGCCAGCAGCTTGGGGCAGGCCTTATATGGCTACACCTTC. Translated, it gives CASSLGQALYGYTF.

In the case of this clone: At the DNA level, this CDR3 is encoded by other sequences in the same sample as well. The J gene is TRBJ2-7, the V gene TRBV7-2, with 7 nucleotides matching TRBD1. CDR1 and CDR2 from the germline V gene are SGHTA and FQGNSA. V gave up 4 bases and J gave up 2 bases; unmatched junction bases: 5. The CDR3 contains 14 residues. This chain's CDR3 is CASSSGTVTYEQYF. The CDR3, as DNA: TGTGCCAGCAGCTCAGGGACAGTAACCTACGAGCAGTACTTC.

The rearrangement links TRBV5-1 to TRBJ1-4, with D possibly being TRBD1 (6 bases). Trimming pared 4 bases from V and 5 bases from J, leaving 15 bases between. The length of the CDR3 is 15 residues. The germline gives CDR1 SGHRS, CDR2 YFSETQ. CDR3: CASSIQDRGNEKLFF. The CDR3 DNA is TGCGCCAGCAGCATACAGGACAGAGGCAATGAAAAACTGTTTTTT.

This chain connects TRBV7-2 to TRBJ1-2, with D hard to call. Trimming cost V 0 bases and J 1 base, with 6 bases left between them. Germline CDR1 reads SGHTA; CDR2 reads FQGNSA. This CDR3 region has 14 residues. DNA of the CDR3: TGTGCCAGCAGCTTAGCGCCCAGTAACTATGGCTACACCTTC. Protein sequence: CASSLAPSNYGYTF.

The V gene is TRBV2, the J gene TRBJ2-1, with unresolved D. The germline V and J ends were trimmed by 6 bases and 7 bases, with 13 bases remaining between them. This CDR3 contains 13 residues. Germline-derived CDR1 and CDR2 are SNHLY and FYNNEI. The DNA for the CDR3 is TGTGCCAGCAGGGTGTGGGCTAGGAATGAGCAGTTCTTC. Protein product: CASRVWARNEQFF. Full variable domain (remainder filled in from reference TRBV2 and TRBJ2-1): EPEVTQTPSHQVTQMGQEVILRCVPISNHLYFYWYRQILGQKVEFLVSFYNNEISEKSEIFDDQFSVERPDGSNFTLKIRSTKLEDSAMYFCASRVWARNEQFFGPGTRLTVL.

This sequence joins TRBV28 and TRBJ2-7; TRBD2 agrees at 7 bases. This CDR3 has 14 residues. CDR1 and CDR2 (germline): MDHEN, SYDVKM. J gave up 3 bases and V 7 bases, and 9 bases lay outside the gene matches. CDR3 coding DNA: TGTGCCAGCAATGCCCTGGGGGGGTTCTACGAGCAGTACTTC. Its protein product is CASNALGGFYEQYF.

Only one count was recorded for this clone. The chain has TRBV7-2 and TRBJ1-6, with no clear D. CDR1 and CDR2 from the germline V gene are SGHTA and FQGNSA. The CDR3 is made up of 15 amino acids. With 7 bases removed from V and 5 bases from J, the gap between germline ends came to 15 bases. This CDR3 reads CASTLLAVNNSPLHF. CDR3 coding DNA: TGTGCCAGCACATTGCTGGCCGTAAATAATTCACCCCTCCACTTT.

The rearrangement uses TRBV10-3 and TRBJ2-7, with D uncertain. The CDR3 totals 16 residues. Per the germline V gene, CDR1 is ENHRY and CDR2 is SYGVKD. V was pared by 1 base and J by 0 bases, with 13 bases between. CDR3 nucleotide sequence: TGTGCCATCAGTGAGTTTGGTGGGGAAAGCTCCTACGAGCAGTACTTC. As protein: CAISEFGGESSYEQYF.

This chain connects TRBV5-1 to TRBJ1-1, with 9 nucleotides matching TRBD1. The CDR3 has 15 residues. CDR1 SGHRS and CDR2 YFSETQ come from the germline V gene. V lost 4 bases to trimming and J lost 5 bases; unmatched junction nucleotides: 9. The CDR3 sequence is CASSVLQGAETEAFF. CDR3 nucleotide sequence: TGCGCCAGCAGCGTATTACAGGGGGCCGAAACTGAAGCTTTCTTT. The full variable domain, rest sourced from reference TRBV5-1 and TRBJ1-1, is KAGVTQTPRYLIKTRGQQVTLSCSPISGHRSVSWYQQTPGQGLQFLFEYFSETQRNKGNFPGRFSGRQFSNSRSEMNVSTLELGDSALYLCASSVLQGAETEAFFGQGTRLTVV.

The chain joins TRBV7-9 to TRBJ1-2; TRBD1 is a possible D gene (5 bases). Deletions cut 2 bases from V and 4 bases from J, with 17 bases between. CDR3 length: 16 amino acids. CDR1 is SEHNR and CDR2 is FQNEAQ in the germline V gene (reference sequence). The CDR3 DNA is TGTGCCAGCAGCTTAACGTCGGGGGGAGGTGGCTATGGCTACACCTTC. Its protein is CASSLTSGGGGYGYTF.

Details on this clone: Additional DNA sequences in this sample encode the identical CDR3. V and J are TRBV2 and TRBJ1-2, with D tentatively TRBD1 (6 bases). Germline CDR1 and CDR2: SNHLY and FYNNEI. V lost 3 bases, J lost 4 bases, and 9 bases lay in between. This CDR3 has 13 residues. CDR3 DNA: TGTGCCAGCAGTGAGGGCAGGGGCTATGGCTACACCTTC. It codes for CASSEGRGYGYTF.

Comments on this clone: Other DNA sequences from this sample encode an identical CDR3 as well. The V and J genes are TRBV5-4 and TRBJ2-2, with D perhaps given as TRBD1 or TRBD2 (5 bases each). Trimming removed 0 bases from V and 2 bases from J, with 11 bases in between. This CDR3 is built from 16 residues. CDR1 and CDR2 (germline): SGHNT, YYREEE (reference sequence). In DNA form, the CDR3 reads TGTGCCAGCAGCTTGGGGAGAGGGGCTAACACCGGGGAGCTGTTTTTT. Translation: CASSLGRGANTGELFF.

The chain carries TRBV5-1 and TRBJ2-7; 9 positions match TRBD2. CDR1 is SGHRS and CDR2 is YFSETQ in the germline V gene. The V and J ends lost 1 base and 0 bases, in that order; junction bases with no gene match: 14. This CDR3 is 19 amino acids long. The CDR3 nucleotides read TGCGCCAGCAGCTTGAACGGGCGCAGCGGGAGGCCTAGCTCCTACGAGCAGTACTTC. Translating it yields CASSLNGRSGRPSSYEQYF.

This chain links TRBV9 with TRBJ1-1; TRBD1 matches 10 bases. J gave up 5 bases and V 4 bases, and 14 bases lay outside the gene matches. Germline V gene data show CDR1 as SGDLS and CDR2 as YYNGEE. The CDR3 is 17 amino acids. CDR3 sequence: CASSPQTGGAGITEAFF. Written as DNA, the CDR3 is TGTGCCAGCAGCCCTCAGACAGGGGGCGCGGGTATAACTGAAGCTTTCTTT.